These 19 T cell receptor beta chains came from one sample sequenced in a study of beta chain features in type 1 diabetes. The whole isolated RNA underwent reverse transcription, so sequencing captured expressed TCRB transcripts. Clones were sequenced by immunoSEQ multiplex PCR, and TCRdb holds only the in-frame ones, with some missing. This sample has more than 350,000 clones, with roughly 10% found just once. The sample comprised naive CD4+ T cells from blood. The receptors here all came from a woman aged 18-29 years in good health.

Worth noting for this clone: This same CDR3 is encoded by further DNA sequences in the sample. The V and J genes are TRBV4-1 and TRBJ2-3; 7 bases map to TRBD1. Germline V CDR1 and CDR2: MGHRA, YSYEKL. J gave up 3 bases and V 1 base, and 1 base lay outside the gene matches. The CDR3 length is 14 residues. CDR3 sequence reads: CASSQVRGTDTQYF. The CDR3 DNA is TGCGCCAGCAGCCAAGTCAGGGGGACAGATACGCAGTATTTT.

The chain employs TRBV20-1 and TRBJ2-7; tentative D call: TRBD1 (5 bases). Germline V gives CDR1 DFQATT, CDR2 SNEGSKA (reference sequence). The CDR3 runs 11 residues. V was shortened by 1 base and J by 6 bases, with 7 bases between the two germline ends. The CDR3 loop is CSARARGEQYF. The CDR3 DNA reads as TGCAGTGCTAGAGCAAGGGGCGAGCAGTACTTC.

This clone was counted a single time. The CDR3 DNA reads TGTGCCAGCAGCCCCCAGGGGGCGCTTAACGAGCAGTACTTC. This translates into CASSPQGALNEQYF. V is TRBV7-2 and J is TRBJ2-7, with 8 bases fitting TRBD1. J lost 5 bases, V lost 5 bases, and 8 bases had no gene match. Germline loops: CDR1 SGHTA, CDR2 FQGNSA. This CDR3 region has 14 residues. Looking up the rest from reference TRBV7-2 and TRBJ2-7 gives the full variable domain: GAGVSQSPSNKVTEKGKDVELRCDPISGHTALYWYRQSLGQGLEFLIYFQGNSAPDKSGLPSDRFSAERTGGSVSTLTIQRTQQEDSAVYLCASSPQGALNEQYFGPGTRLTVT.

On this clone: At one boundary the junction diverges from the germline segment, which might be a read error. The CDR3 region is CASSLGAGAGTQYF. The CDR3 DNA sequence: TGCGCCAGCAGTTTGGGGGCCGGGGCCGGGACCCAGTACTTC. The chain has TRBV5-1 and TRBJ2-5; D might be TRBD1 (6 bases). This CDR3 comprises 14 residues. Per germline, CDR1 SGHRS and CDR2 YFSETQ.

This sequence joins TRBV4-2 and TRBJ2-1; D ambiguous. The germline V gene encodes CDR1 LGHNA and CDR2 YNFKEQ. The CDR3 consists of 15 residues. The ends were cut back, 0 bases at V and 6 bases at J, with 12 bases in the middle. The chain's CDR3 is CASSQDRVVANEQFF. CDR3 nucleotides: TGTGCCAGCAGCCAAGATCGGGTCGTCGCCAATGAGCAGTTCTTC.

This clone was seen only a few times. V usage is TRBV6-5 and J usage is TRBJ1-1; 9 bases line up with TRBD1. With 3 bases clipped from V and 5 bases from J, the junction kept 7 bases outside the gene matches. Germline V gives CDR1 MNHEY, CDR2 SVGAGI. The CDR3 has 15 residues. The CDR3 loop reads CASSYTGQGRTEAFF. Here the CDR3 DNA reads TGTGCCAGCAGTTATACGGGACAGGGAAGGACTGAAGCTTTCTTT.

This clone turned up a few times. The chain recombines TRBV15 with TRBJ2-5, with a possible D match to TRBD1 (6 bases). The CDR3 has 17 amino acids. The germline V and J ends were trimmed by 5 bases and 4 bases, with 23 bases remaining between them. The V gene's germline CDR1 is LNHNV and CDR2 YYDKDF (reference sequence). In nucleotides, the CDR3 is TGTGCCACCAGCGAGGGGGTGGTTTGGGACACCCGAGAGACCCAGTACTTC. Its protein is CATSEGVVWDTRETQYF.

The rearrangement uses TRBV5-1 and TRBJ2-3; D is perhaps TRBD1 (6 bases). This CDR3 spans 15 amino acids. The germline V gene has CDR1 SGHRS and CDR2 YFSETQ. The V and J ends lost 7 bases and 2 bases respectively, with 17 bases between them. The DNA for the CDR3 is TGCGCCAGCGCGAACAGGGTCACCTCCACAGATACGCAGTATTTT. Translating gives CASANRVTSTDTQYF.

The table lists this clone with a few counts. The chain uses TRBV5-4 and TRBJ2-3; 7 nucleotides agree with TRBD2. The CDR3 contains 15 residues. With V trimmed by 1 base and J by 2 bases, 4 bases remained unmatched. Germline assignment: CDR1 SGHNT and CDR2 YYREEE (reference sequence). The CDR3: CASSLPAGVTDTQYF. CDR3 DNA: TGTGCCAGCAGCTTGCCGGCGGGGGTCACAGATACGCAGTATTTT.

The rearrangement joins TRBV19 to TRBJ2-4, with 9 positions matching TRBD1. This CDR3 is built from 19 residues. With V trimmed by 5 bases and J by 0 bases, 14 bases remained unmatched. Germline CDR1 is LNHDA and CDR2 is SQIVND (reference sequence). CDR3 sequence reads: CASSPGDRDSILAKNIQYF. In DNA form, the CDR3 reads TGTGCCAGTAGTCCCGGGGACAGGGATTCTATTCTAGCCAAAAACATTCAGTACTTC.

The CDR3 DNA sequence: TGCGCCAGCAGCCAGGCCCCGGGGGTCCAAGATACGCAGTATTTT. Its translation: CASSQAPGVQDTQYF. V and J are TRBV4-3 and TRBJ2-3; tentatively, D is TRBD2 (6 bases). V was pared by 3 bases and J by 5 bases, with 15 bases between. Looked up from germline, CDR1 is LGHNA and CDR2 is YSLEER. The CDR3 sequence is 15 residues long.

The chain carries TRBV29-1 and TRBJ2-7; TRBD1 agrees at 7 bases. The CDR3 runs 12 residues. J lost 3 bases, V lost 7 bases, and 6 bases had no gene match. Germline CDR1 and CDR2: SQVTM and ANQGSEA. CDR3 region: CSAGQVVYEQYV. CDR3 DNA: TGCAGCGCTGGACAGGTGGTCTACGAGCAGTACGTC.

The chain is built from TRBV23-1 and TRBJ1-2, with TRBD1 as a possible D gene (5 bases). TRBV23-1 is recorded as an ORF, its role being uncertain. This CDR3 is 16 amino acids long. V lost 2 bases and J lost 8, with 21 bases in between. As DNA, the CDR3 is TGCGCCAGCAGTCAAACACCGGGACCGCAAACTCAGGGCTACACCTTC. It translates to CASSQTPGPQTQGYTF.

The V and J genes are TRBV7-2 and TRBJ2-5; a possible D gene is TRBD2 (5 bases). Germline V CDR1 and CDR2: SGHTA, FQGNSA. The CDR3 is 15 amino acids. Trimming cost V 1 base and J 4 bases, with 13 bases left between them. CDR3 sequence (DNA): TGTGCCAGCAGCTTAGACGGGGTCCCCTCAGAGACCCAGTACTTC. Translated: CASSLDGVPSETQYF.

The J gene is TRBJ1-6, the V gene TRBV21-1. TRBV21-1 is noted as a pseudogene. The CDR3 has 14 amino acids. The CDR3 DNA follows: TGTGCCAGCAGCAAAAAGGGAAGGAATTCACCCCTCCACTTT. Amino acids: CASSKKGRNSPLHF.

This clone appeared a few times. This sequence joins TRBV12-5 and TRBJ2-4, with a weak D call TRBD1 (5 bases). V dropped 6 bases and J dropped 0 bases, with 6 bases sitting between them. CDR3 length: 13 amino acids. Germline CDR1 is LGHNT and CDR2 is FRNRAP. The CDR3 nucleotides are TGTGCTAGTGGCAGGGAAGCCAAAAACATTCAGTACTTC. This sequence encodes CASGREAKNIQYF.

The chain has TRBV7-8 and TRBJ1-2; the D is unclear. The CDR3 loop spans 15 amino acids. In germline, CDR1 is SGHVS, CDR2 FQNEAQ. Trimming stripped 3 bases from V and 6 bases from J, with 17 bases between. This chain's CDR3 is CASSFFGGERHGYTF. In nucleotides, the CDR3 is TGTGCCAGCAGCTTTTTTGGCGGTGAGCGTCATGGCTACACCTTC. Looking up the rest from reference TRBV7-8 and TRBJ1-2 gives the full variable domain: GAGVSQSPRYKVAKRGQDVALRCDPISGHVSLFWYQQALGQGPEFLTYFQNEAQLDKSGLPSDRFFAERPEGSVSTLKIQRTQQEDSAVYLCASSFFGGERHGYTFGSGTRLTVV.

This clone has only a few counts. The genes are TRBV20-1 and TRBJ2-1; no clear D. Trimming stripped 5 bases from V and 3 bases from J, with 5 bases between. The CDR3 is made up of 11 amino acids. Germline loops: CDR1 DFQATT, CDR2 SNEGSKA (reference sequence). CDR3 residues: CSAPHYNEQFF. The CDR3 DNA reads TGCAGTGCTCCTCACTACAATGAGCAGTTCTTC.

The chain carries TRBV30 and TRBJ1-2, with TRBD1 matching 7 bases. CDR1 is GTSNPN and CDR2 is SVGIG in the germline V gene (reference sequence). The trim removed 8 bases at V and 5 bases at J, leaving 8 bases unmatched. This CDR3 contains 12 residues. CDR3 region: CALTGEVYGYTF. The CDR3 bases are TGTGCCCTTACAGGGGAGGTATATGGCTACACCTTC.